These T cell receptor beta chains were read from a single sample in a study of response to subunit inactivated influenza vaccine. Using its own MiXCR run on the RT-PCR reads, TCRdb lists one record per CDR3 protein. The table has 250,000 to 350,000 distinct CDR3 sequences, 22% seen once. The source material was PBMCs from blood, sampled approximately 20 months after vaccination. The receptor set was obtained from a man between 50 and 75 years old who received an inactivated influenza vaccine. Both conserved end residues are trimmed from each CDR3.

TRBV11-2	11	ASTARSFYEQY
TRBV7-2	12	ASSLKRSTDTQY
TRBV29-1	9	SVEARGVAF
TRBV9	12	ASSVGPGANEQF
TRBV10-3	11	ATRDRESYEQY
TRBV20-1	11	SATPLGSYEQY
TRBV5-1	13	ASRTGPLSTDTQY
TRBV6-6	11	ASSYSLSGPQH
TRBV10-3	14	AISGSPLIAKNIQY
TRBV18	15	ASSPRSGDRTYNEQF
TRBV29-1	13	SVEDEGGGYHEQY
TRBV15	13	ATSRDIQTNTEAF
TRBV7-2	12	ASSLLDYYTEAF
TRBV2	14	ASTGLAVTSYNEQF
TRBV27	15	ASRPGQGVSYNSPLH
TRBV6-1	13	ASTSGVTGNQPQH
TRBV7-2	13	ASSYYGTGTFEAF
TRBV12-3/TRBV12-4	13	ASSRRQGGTGELF
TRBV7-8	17	ASSSGTSGSRRNTGELF
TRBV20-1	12	SARDSAAMQPQH
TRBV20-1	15	SARNLRQGSTNEKLF
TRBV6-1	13	ATRLGRPPRNEQF
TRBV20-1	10	SATQGAWRQH
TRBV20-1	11	SARDGLGDTQY
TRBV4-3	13	ASSRARTGDTEAF
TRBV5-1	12	ASSLGNQNTEAF
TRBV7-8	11	ASSYPNTGELF
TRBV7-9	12	ASSLGGEIYGYT
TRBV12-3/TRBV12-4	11	ASSLRQGGGPF
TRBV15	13	ATSRVGDSNQPQH
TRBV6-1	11	ASRSELTGELF
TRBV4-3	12	ASSQGTHNSPLH
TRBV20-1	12	SARQTNSYNEQF
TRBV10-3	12	AISEAGAQETQY
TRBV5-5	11	ASSSFAGDGYT
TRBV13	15	ASSSTSGTANTGELF
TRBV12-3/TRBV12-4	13	ASSFRGAKSYEQY
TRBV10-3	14	AISPLAGQLTGELF
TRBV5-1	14	ASSLYGGANTGELF
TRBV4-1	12	ASSQVKNQDTQY
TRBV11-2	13	ASSPRQGAFYEQY
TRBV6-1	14	ASSKLSGGRGNEQF
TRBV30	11	AWSVSGYNEQF
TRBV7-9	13	ASSIPRAGKDTQY
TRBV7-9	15	ASSPLGPGRITDTQY
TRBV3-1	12	ASTELARAGELF
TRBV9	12	ASSFRLDGYEQY
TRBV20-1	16	SAREFGELISGANVLT
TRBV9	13	ASSVGGALNTEAF
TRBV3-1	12	ASSQEVPAQGYT
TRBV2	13	ASSFGQGAGQPQH
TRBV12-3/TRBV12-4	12	ASSRAPVGQPQH
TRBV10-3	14	AISDLAVSSYNEQF
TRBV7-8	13	ASSLVRDITGELF
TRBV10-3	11	AIRVGVEETQY
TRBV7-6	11	ASSLAQYNEQF
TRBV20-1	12	SASVPGGHQPQH
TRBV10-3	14	AISLGDSGGAYEQY